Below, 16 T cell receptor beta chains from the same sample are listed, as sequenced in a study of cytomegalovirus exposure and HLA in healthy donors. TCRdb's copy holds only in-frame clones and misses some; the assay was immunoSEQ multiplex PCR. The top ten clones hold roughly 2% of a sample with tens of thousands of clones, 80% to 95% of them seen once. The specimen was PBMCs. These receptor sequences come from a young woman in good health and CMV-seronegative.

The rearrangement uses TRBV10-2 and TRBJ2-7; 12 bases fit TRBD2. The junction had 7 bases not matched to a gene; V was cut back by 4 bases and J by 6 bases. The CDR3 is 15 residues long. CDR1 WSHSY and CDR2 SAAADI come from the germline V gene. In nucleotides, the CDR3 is TGCGCCAGCAGTGTCATTACGGGACTAGCGGGCGAGCAGTACTTC. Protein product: CASSVITGLAGEQYF.

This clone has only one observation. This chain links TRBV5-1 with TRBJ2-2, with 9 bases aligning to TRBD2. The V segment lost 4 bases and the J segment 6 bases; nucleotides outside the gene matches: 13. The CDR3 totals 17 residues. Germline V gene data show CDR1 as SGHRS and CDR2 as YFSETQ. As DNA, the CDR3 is TGCGCCAGCAGCCTAGGAATAGCGGGGGCCAGTTCCGGGGAGCTGTTTTTT. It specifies CASSLGIAGASSGELFF.

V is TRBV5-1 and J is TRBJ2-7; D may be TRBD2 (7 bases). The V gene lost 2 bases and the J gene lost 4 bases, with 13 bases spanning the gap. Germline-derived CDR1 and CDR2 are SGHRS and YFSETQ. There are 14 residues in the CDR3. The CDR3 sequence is CASSFAGARYEQYF. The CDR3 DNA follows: TGCGCCAGCAGCTTCGCGGGGGCACGGTACGAGCAGTACTTC.

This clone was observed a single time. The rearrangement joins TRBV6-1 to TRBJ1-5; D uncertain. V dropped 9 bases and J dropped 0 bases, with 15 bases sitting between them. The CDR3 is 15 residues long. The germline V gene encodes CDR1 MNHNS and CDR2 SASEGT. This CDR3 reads CASMTSLLSNQPQHF. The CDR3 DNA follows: TGTGCCAGTATGACAAGCCTACTTAGCAATCAGCCCCAGCATTTT.

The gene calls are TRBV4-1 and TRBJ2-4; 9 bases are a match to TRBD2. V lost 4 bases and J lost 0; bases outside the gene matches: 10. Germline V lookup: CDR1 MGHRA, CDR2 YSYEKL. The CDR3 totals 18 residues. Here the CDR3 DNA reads TGCGCCAGCAGCCCCGAGGACCTAGCGGGGTTAGCCAAAAACATTCAGTACTTC. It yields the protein CASSPEDLAGLAKNIQYF.

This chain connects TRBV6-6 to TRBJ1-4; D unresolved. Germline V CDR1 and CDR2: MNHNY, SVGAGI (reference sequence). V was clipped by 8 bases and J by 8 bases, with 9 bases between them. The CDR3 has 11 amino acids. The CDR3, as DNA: TGTGCCAGCGGAAGCGGGGAAAAACTGTTTTTT. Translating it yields CASGSGEKLFF.

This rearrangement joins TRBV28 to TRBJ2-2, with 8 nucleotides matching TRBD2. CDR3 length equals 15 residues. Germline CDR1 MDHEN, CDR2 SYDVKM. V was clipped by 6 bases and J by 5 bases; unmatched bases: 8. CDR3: CASRPRERETGELFF. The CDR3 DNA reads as TGTGCCAGCAGGCCCCGGGAGCGGGAGACCGGGGAGCTGTTTTTT.

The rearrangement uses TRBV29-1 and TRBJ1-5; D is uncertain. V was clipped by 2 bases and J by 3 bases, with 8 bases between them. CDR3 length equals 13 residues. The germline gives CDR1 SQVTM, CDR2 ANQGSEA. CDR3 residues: CSVEWGVNQPQHF. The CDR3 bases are TGCAGCGTTGAATGGGGAGTCAATCAGCCCCAGCATTTT.

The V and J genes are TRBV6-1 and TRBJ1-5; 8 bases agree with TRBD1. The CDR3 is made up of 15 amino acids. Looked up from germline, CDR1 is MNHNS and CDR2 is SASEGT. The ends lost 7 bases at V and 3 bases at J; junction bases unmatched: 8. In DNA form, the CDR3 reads TGTGCCAGCATCCAGGGGGCTTCTTCCAATCAGCCCCAGCATTTT. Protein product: CASIQGASSNQPQHF.

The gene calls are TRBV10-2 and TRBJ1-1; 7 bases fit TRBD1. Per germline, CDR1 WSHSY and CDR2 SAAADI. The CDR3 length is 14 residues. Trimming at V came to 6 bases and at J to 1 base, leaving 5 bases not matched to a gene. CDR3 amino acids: CASSTGETNTEAFF. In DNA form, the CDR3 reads TGCGCCAGCAGCACAGGGGAGACGAACACTGAAGCTTTCTTT.

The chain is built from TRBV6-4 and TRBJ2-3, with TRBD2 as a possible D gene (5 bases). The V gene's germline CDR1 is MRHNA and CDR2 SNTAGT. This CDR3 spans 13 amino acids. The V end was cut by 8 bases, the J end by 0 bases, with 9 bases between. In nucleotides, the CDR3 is TGTGCCAGCGGAGGACTCAGCACAGATACGCAGTATTTT. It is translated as CASGGLSTDTQYF.

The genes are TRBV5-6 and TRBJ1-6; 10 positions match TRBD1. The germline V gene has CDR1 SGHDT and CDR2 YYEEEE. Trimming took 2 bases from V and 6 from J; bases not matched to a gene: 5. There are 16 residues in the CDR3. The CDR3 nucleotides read TGTGCCAGCAGCTTCATGACAGGGGGCAGTAATTCACCCCTCCACTTT. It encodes CASSFMTGGSNSPLHF.

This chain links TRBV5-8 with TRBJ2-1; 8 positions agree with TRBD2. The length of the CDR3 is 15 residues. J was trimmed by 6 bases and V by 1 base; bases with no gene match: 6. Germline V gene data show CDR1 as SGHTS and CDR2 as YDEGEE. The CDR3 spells CASSLTGGAANEQFF. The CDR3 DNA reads TGTGCCAGCAGCTTGACCGGGGGGGCCGCCAATGAGCAGTTCTTC. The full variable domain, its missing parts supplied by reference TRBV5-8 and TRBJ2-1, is EAGVTQSPTHLIKTRGQQATLRCSPISGHTSVYWYQQALGLGLQFLLWYDEGEERNRGNFPPRFSGRQFPNYSSELNVNALELEDSALYLCASSLTGGAANEQFFGPGTRLTVL.

The CDR3 here is CATGRQGTYQPQHF. DNA of the CDR3: TGTGCCACAGGTAGACAGGGGACCTATCAGCCCCAGCATTTT. This chain connects TRBV6-1 to TRBJ1-5; TRBD1 agrees at 8 bases. Germline V CDR1 and CDR2: MNHNS, SASEGT. The ends lost 10 bases at V and 5 bases at J; junction bases unmatched: 10. The CDR3 is 14 amino acids.

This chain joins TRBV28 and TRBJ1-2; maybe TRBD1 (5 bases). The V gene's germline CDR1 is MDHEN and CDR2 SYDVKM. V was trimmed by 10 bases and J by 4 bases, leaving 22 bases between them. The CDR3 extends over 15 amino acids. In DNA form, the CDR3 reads TGTGCCACCCTGCCTGGGGCGATGGATAGCTATGGCTACACCTTC. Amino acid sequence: CATLPGAMDSYGYTF.

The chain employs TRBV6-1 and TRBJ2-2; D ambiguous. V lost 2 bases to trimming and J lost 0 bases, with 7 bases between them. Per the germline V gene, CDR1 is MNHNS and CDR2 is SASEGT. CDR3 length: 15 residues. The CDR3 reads CASSEFGSNTGELFF. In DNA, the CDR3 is TGTGCCAGCAGTGAATTCGGGTCGAACACCGGGGAGCTGTTTTTT.